This TCR beta chain came from a study of T cells in Graves' hyperthyroidism and ophthalmopathy. The source material, RNA transcripts, was used to amplify TCR beta CDR3 regions. RT-PCR in the first round (using the HTBI primer set) targeted the TCR CDR3. In TCRdb, the multiplex PCR reads were re-called with MiXCR into one record per CDR3 protein. The table includes under 750,000 distinct CDR3 sequences, roughly a sixth detected once. This clonotype was counted at least ten times. The sequence came from a woman aged 45 to 65 with Graves' hyperthyroidism that later progressed to Graves' ophthalmopathy. Sequences were obtained from blood.

The CDR3 nucleotides read TGCGCCAGCATGACAGGGGGCGCGGTCACTGAAGCTTTCTTT. The encoded protein is CASMTGGAVTEAFF. The J gene is TRBJ1-1, the V gene TRBV5-1; 10 bases align to TRBD1. V shed 6 bases, J shed 4 bases, and the junction held 6 bases outside the gene matches. Germline CDR1 is SGHRS and CDR2 is YFSETQ. The CDR3 extends over 14 amino acids.